The clone carrying this T cell receptor (beta chain) showed up just a few times. Its target is not known. Described time point: patch test 1, 2 weeks after DPC sensitization. The sample's treatment: therapeutic diphenylcyclopropenone sensitization with weekly scalp DPC. TCRdb passed the RACE reads through MiXCR, listing each CDR3 protein once. The sample has about 120,000 distinct CDR3 sequences; 12% are singletons. V dropped 7 bases and J dropped 1 base, with 10 bases sitting between them. The CDR3 covers 13 residues. From germline, CDR1 is SEHNR and CDR2 FQNEAQ (reference sequence). The data derive from a study of human T cells and chemical hapten exposure. Study-wide context: The study enrolled mostly female patients with alopecia areata, totalis or universalis.

General observations from the study: Counts of expanded TCRs (at PT1) showed a positive correlation with patch test score.

The sample in question was whole blood, obtained in connection with sensitization to the hapten diphenylcyclopropenone (DPC). The chain carries TRBV7-9 and TRBJ1-1; no clear D gene. The sequence was collected from a woman between 45 and 60 years old with alopecia areata. Some clones in this sample may be carry-over from other donors' samples. CDR3 sequence (DNA): TGTGCCAGCATGCTCGCGTGGAACACTGAAGCTTTCTTT. Residues: CASMLAWNTEAFF. The full variable domain, rest sourced from reference TRBV7-9 and TRBJ1-1, is DTGVSQNPRHKITKRGQNVTFRCDPISEHNRLYWYRQTLGQGPEFLTYFQNEAQLEKSRLLSDRFSAERPKGSFSTLEIQRTEQGDSAMYLCASMLAWNTEAFFGQGTRLTVV.